This T cell receptor beta chain was captured by sequencing in a study of blood T cell repertoires in COVID-19 (dated by TCRdb to the early 2020s). About the investigation overall: Collaborator samples came from the United States, Italy and Spain and covered acute and convalescent phases of COVID-19. Where available, HLA class I and class II types were taken from metadata supplied by the sample provider and were not determined by assay-based typing. Deeply sampled blood TCRbeta repertoires from subjects exposed to, actively infected with, or recovered from COVID-19 were included in the dataset. A de-identified subject ID, COVID-19 status, age in years and sex were almost always included in the sample metadata. The samples were drawn from two sources: the first 160 participants of the ongoing ImmuneRACE study, and some 1,300 subjects contributed by 6 global collaborators. The repertoires were made available in a free public database intended to serve as a resource for research on the immune response to SARS-CoV-2. The material from the prospective study consisted of cDNA or gDNA derived from T cells, B-cell-depleted T cells, or PBMCs. Overall study results and their limits: The amount of clinical and demographic metadata varied by source and participant and was provided uncurated.

With respect to this clone: No cognate antigen has been identified for it. The record has no base qualities; no much larger clone is one base away.

Measured from the cysteine to the phenylalanine, the CDR3 is 15 residues long. The kept DNA is CDR3 alone, 45 bases in frame from the first base. CDR1 and CDR2, looked up from the germline V gene (reference sequence), are SGHKS and YYEKEE. Germline trimming: 2 bases from V, 2 bases from J; junction bases outside gene matches: 1. TCRbeta CDR3 regions were amplified from genomic DNA using the immunoSEQ Assay, a bias-controlled multiplex PCR. The authors processed their data as follows. Nucleated cell counts per sample were estimated from amplification of reference gene primers within the assay. To quantify the absolute abundance of each unique TCRbeta CDR3 rearrangement, sequence reads were collapsed and filtered. For each sample, productive Simpson clonality was calculated by taking the square root of Simpson's diversity index across productive rearrangements. TCRdb limited this immuneACCESS table to in-frame rearrangements with V and J called. A share of clones is missing; checked studies link under half to unresolved V genes, and the rest is unexplained. V and J calls and clone size are given by that table; D and trimming were obtained from the DNA. Recorded for this sample are more than 85,000 clones; 85% to 90% of them occurred a single time. Jointly, the top ten make up around 2.1% of the sample.

One collaborating source in Seattle enrolled patients while the patients were actively infected and followed the patients over time throughout the course of disease. Collaborating institutions collected whole blood in K2EDTA tubes following their own protocols. For TCRbeta analysis, collaborator samples were shipped as frozen whole blood, as isolated PBMCs, or as DNA extracted from either sample type. The TCR sequence derives from a man aged 50 to 60 with COVID-19, enrolled during active disease. The rearrangement joined TRBV5-5 to TRBJ2-7; 13 bases in between match TRBD2. The sample taken for sequencing was peripheral blood. The CDR3 reads CASSLGLAGAYEQYF. The base sequence is TGTGCCAGCAGCTTAGGACTAGCGGGGGCCTACGAGCAGTACTTC.